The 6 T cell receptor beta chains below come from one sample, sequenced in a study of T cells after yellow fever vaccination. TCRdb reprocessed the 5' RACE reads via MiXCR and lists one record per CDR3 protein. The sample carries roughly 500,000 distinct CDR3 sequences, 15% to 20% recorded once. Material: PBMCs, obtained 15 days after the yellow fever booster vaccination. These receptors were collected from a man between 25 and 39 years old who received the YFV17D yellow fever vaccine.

Here the CDR3 reads CASNPGSGTQETQYF. The CDR3 DNA reads TGTGCCAGCAACCCAGGTAGCGGGACCCAAGAGACCCAGTACTTC. The chain employs TRBV28 and TRBJ2-5; TRBD2 matches at 8 bases. The CDR3 has 15 residues. The junction had 8 bases not matched to a gene; V was cut back by 7 bases and J by 1 base. CDR1 and CDR2 (germline): MDHEN, SYDVKM. Looking up the rest from reference TRBV28 and TRBJ2-5 gives the full variable domain: DVKVTQSSRYLVKRTGEKVFLECVQDMDHENMFWYRQDPGLGLRLIYFSYDVKMKEKGDIPEGYSVSREKKERFSLILESASTNQTSMYLCASNPGSGTQETQYFGPGTRLLVL.

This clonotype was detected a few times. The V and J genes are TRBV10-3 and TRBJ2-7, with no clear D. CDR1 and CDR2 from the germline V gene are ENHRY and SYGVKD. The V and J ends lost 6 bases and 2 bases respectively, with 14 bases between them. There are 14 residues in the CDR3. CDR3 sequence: CAIRRPQKPYEQYF. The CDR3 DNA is TGTGCCATCAGGAGGCCCCAAAAACCCTACGAGCAGTACTTC.

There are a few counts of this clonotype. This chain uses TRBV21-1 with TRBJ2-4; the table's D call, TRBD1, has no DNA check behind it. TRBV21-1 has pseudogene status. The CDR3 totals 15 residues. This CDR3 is CATRPGQARRNIQYF. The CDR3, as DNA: TGTGCCACTCGACCGGGACAGGCCAGGAGGAACATTCAGTACTTC.

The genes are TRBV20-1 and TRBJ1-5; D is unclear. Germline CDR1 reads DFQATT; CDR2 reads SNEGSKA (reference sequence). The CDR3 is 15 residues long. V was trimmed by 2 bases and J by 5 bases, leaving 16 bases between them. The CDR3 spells CSARPGRRLDQPQHF. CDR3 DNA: TGCAGTGCTAGACCAGGACGGAGGTTGGATCAGCCCCAGCATTTT.

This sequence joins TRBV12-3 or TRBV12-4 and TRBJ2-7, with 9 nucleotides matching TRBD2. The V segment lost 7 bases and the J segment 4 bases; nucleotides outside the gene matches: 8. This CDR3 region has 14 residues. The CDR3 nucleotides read TGTGCCAGCAATACGGCGGGAGGGTGGTACGAGCAGTACTTC. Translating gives CASNTAGGWYEQYF.

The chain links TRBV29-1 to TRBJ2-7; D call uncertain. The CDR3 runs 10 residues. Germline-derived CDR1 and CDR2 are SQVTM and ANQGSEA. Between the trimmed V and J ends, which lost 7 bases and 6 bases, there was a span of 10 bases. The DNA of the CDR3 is TGCAGCGCCTACCACGGCGAGCAGTACTTC. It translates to CSAYHGEQYF.